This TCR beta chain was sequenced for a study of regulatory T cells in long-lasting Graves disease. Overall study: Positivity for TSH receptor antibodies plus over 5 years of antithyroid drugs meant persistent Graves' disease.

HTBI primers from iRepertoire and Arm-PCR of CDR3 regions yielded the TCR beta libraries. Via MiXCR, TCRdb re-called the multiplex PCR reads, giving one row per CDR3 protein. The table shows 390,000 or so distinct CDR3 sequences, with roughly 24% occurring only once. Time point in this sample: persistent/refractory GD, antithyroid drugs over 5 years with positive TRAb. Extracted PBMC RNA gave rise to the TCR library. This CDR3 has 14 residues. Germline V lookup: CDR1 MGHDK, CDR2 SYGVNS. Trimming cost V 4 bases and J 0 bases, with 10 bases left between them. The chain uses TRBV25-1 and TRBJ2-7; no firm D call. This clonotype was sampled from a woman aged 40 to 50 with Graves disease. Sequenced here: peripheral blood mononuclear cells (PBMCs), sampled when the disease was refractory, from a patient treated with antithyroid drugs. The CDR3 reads CASSGFTPSYEQYF. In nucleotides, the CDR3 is TGTGCCAGCAGTGGGTTCACTCCCTCCTACGAGCAGTACTTC.